Listed below are T cell receptor beta chains from one sample, sequenced in a study of CD8+CD57+ T cells in acquired aplastic anemia. MiXCR was run by TCRdb on the reads, yielding one entry per CDR3 protein. The table records around 430,000 distinct CDR3 sequences, approximately 32% of them present only once. Sequenced: sorted CD4+, CD8+, or CD8+CD57+ T cells (not recorded which) from PBMCs. The receptors stem from a human donor with aplastic anemia. CDR3s include the opening cysteine and the closing phenylalanine or tryptophan. D genes are given only for firm matches. Clone sizes are given selectively: once, few, many, or a class where the clone is expanded.

j_call clone_size v_call d_call cdr3_aa cdr3_nt
TRBJ2-5 few TRBV6-1 TRBD2 CASSLGGLAGRETQYF TGTGCCAGCAGCCTGGGGGGACTAGCGGGTAGAGAGACCCAGTACTTC
TRBJ1-2 many TRBV20-1 - CSARAGDYTF TGCAGTGCTAGGGCAGGCGACTACACCTTC
TRBJ2-7 few TRBV19 TRBD1 CAWSNPGTGSYEQYF TGTGCCTGGAGTAACCCCGGGACAGGGAGTTACGAGCAGTACTTC
TRBJ1-2 many TRBV2 TRBD1 CASSGQGEGYTF TGTGCCAGCAGTGGACAGGGGGAGGGCTACACCTTC
TRBJ2-7 many TRBV19 TRBD2 CASSIPGRADEQYF TGTGCCAGTAGTATCCCAGGGAGGGCGGACGAGCAGTACTTC
TRBJ2-5 - TRBV5-1 - CASTRGSMGLETQYF TGCGCCAGTACCAGGGGAAGTATGGGTCTAGAGACCCAGTACTTC
TRBJ2-4 few TRBV27 - CASTSVKNIQYF TGTGCCAGCACCTCTGTCAAAAACATTCAGTACTTC
TRBJ1-5 few TRBV4-2 - CASSSGFGDASNQPQHF TGTGCCAGCAGCAGCGGGTTCGGGGATGCGAGCAATCAGCCCCAGCATTTT
TRBJ2-1 - TRBV20-1 TRBD1 CSAQTGVYNEQFF TGCAGTGCGCAGACAGGGGTCTACAATGAGCAGTTCTTC
TRBJ2-7 - TRBV10-3 - CASSVLAAATF TGTGCCAGCAGTGTTTTAGCGGCCGCAACTTTC
TRBJ1-1 few TRBV2 - CASSDRRDTEAFF TGTGCCAGCAGTGACCGTCGGGACACTGAAGCTTTCTTT
TRBJ2-5 - TRBV7-2 - CASSLGPRDNQETQYF TGTGCCAGCAGCTTAGGTCCCCGGGACAACCAAGAGACCCAGTACTTC
TRBJ1-4 many TRBV7-9 - CASSLAGGNEKLFF TGTGCCAGCAGCTTAGCCGGGGGCAATGAAAAACTGTTTTTT
TRBJ2-2 - TRBV18 - CASSPMTVTGELFF TGTGCCAGCTCACCTATGACAGTCACCGGGGAGCTGTTTTTT
TRBJ1-4 - TRBV5-1 - CASSAGPGRTTNEKLFF TGCGCCAGCAGCGCGGGACCGGGACGGACAACTAATGAAAAACTGTTTTTT
TRBJ1-1 - TRBV11-1 TRBD1 CASSLAGTGLNTEAFF TGTGCCAGCAGCTTAGCCGGGACAGGCTTGAACACTGAAGCTTTCTTT